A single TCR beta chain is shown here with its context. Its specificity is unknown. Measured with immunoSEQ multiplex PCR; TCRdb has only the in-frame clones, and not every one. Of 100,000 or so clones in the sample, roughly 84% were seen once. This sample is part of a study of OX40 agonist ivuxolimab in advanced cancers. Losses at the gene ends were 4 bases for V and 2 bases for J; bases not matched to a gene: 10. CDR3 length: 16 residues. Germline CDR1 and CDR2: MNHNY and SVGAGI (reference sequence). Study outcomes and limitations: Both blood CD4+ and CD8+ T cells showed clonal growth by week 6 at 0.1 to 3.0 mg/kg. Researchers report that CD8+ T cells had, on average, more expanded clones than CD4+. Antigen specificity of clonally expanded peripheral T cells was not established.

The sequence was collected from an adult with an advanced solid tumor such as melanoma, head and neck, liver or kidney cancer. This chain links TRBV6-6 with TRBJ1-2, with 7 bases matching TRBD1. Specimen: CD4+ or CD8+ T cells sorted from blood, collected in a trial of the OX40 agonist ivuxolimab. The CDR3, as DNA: TGTGCCAGCAGTTCCCAAGGACAGGAGGGGAACTATGGCTACACCTTC. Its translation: CASSSQGQEGNYGYTF.